The source of this T cell receptor beta chain is a study of shared clonotypes between healthy human individuals. A single count supports this clone. Produced via immunoSEQ multiplex PCR; TCRdb's table is partial and in-frame only. The data contain some 1 million clones, about 74% of them singletons. The sequence came from a man in his late teens or twenties in good health. The sample consisted of memory CD4+ T cells sorted from blood. The subset is: CD45RA-negative fraction.

Here the CDR3 reads CASSQSRGTSGKPYNEQFF. The CDR3 DNA is TGCGCCAGCAGCCAATCTAGGGGGACTAGCGGAAAGCCCTACAATGAGCAGTTCTTC. V is TRBV4-3 and J is TRBJ2-1; 11 nucleotides align to TRBD2. J gave up 2 bases and V 2 bases, and 11 bases lay outside the gene matches. Germline values: CDR1 LGHNA, CDR2 YSLEER. The CDR3 is 19 residues long.